This TCR beta chain was captured by sequencing in a study of blood T cell repertoires in COVID-19. Across the study: Acute-phase and convalescent COVID-19 samples originated in the United States, Italy and Spain. Sample material is recorded as cDNA or gDNA derived from T cells, B-cell-depleted T cells, or PBMCs.

Notes on this clone: The junction departs from germline at one end; a sequencing error may be responsible.

Original data processing: The assay estimated nucleated cells by amplifying reference gene primers. The data were produced by immunoSEQ multiplex PCR, yet TCRdb's version contains in-frame clones alone and is incomplete. V and J calls and clone size are copied from that table; D and trimming were computed from the DNA. The table shows 200,000 to 250,000 clones, with roughly 80% occurring only once. The sample was peripheral blood. The clonotype comes from a man older than 75 with acute or convalescent COVID-19.

The CDR3 region is CASSSYRASGNTIYF. In DNA form, the CDR3 reads TGTGCCAGCAGTTCCTACAGAGCTTCTGGGAACACCATATATTTT. The chain employs TRBV28 and TRBJ1-3; D unclear. In germline, CDR1 is MDHEN, CDR2 SYDVKM. This CDR3 region has 15 residues.